These T cell receptor beta chains were read from a single sample in a study of cytomegalovirus exposure and HLA in healthy donors. Measured with immunoSEQ multiplex PCR; TCRdb has only the in-frame clones, and not every one. This sample has about 330,000 clones, with just over 85% found just once. The sequencing input was PBMCs. The receptor source for this set is a woman between 18 and 29 years old in good health and CMV-seronegative. The CDR3 runs from the conserved cysteine through the conserved F or W. The D gene is left open where the match is weak. Clone sizes are given selectively: once, few, many, or a class where the clone is expanded.

CDR3: CASSVDSYEQYF
DNA: TGTGCCAGCAGTGTGGACTCTTACGAGCAGTACTTC
J: TRBJ2-7
size: .
V: TRBV2
D: .

CDR3: CASSLRRYEQYF
DNA: TGTGCCAGCAGCTTGCGGCGGTACGAGCAGTACTTC
J: TRBJ2-7
size: .
V: TRBV5-6
D: .

CDR3: CASSHRFPYEQYF
DNA: TGTGCCAGCAGTCACAGATTCCCCTACGAGCAGTACTTC
J: TRBJ2-7
size: .
V: TRBV28
D: .

CDR3: CASSWLLAGSSYNEQFF
DNA: TGTGCCAGTAGTTGGTTACTAGCGGGTAGCTCCTACAATGAGCAGTTCTTC
J: TRBJ2-1
size: .
V: TRBV19
D: TRBD2

CDR3: CASSPTVAGLHEQYF
DNA: TGTGCCAGCAGCCCTACGGTCGCAGGGCTCCACGAGCAGTACTTC
J: TRBJ2-7
size: .
V: TRBV7-3
D: .

CDR3: CASSPNRGRSGELFF
DNA: TGCGCCAGCAGCCCCAACAGGGGGCGAAGCGGGGAGCTGTTTTTT
J: TRBJ2-2
size: .
V: TRBV5-1
D: TRBD1

CDR3: CASTLTQVNYGYTF
DNA: TGTGCCAGCACTCTCACACAGGTTAACTATGGCTACACCTTC
J: TRBJ1-2
size: .
V: TRBV7-9
D: .

CDR3: CASSGSSLETQYF
DNA: TGTGCCAGTTCCGGGAGTTCATTAGAGACCCAGTACTTC
J: TRBJ2-5
size: .
V: TRBV19
D: .

CDR3: CASSPRVNTEAFF
DNA: TGTGCCAGCAGCCCTCGGGTGAACACTGAAGCTTTCTTT
J: TRBJ1-1
size: .
V: TRBV4-2
D: .

CDR3: CASSYSETGGGYTF
DNA: TGTGCCAGCAGTTACTCGGAAACGGGGGGAGGCTACACCTTC
J: TRBJ1-2
size: once
V: TRBV6-6
D: .

CDR3: CASGLVRTSGIPYEQYF
DNA: TGTGCTAGTGGTTTGGTACGGACTAGCGGGATTCCCTACGAGCAGTACTTC
J: TRBJ2-7
size: .
V: TRBV12-5
D: TRBD2

CDR3: CASSVSSGPNNEQFF
DNA: TGTGCCAGCAGCGTTTCCAGCGGGCCTAACAATGAGCAGTTCTTC
J: TRBJ2-1
size: .
V: TRBV9
D: .

CDR3: CASSSGTGSNQPQHF
DNA: TGTGCCAGCAGCTCCGGGACAGGGTCAAATCAGCCCCAGCATTTT
J: TRBJ1-5
size: .
V: TRBV7-8
D: TRBD1

CDR3: CTSSQTFSKERACEETQYF
DNA: TGCACCAGCAGCCAAACTTTCAGTAAAGAGCGGGCATGTGAGGAGACCCAGTACTTC
J: TRBJ2-5
size: .
V: TRBV1
D: .

CDR3: CASSSGIQETQYF
DNA: TGTGCCAGCAGCTCAGGGATCCAAGAGACCCAGTACTTC
J: TRBJ2-5
size: .
V: TRBV7-2
D: .

CDR3: CASSLAGTGDEQYF
DNA: TGTGCCAGCAGCTTAGCGGGGACAGGCGACGAGCAGTACTTC
J: TRBJ2-7
size: .
V: TRBV11-2
D: TRBD1

CDR3: CASSLSGTTYNEQFF
DNA: TGTGCCAGCAGTTTAAGCGGGACCACCTACAATGAGCAGTTCTTC
J: TRBJ2-1
size: .
V: TRBV27
D: TRBD2

CDR3: CASSHTSGSTDTQYF
DNA: TGTGCCAGCAGCCATACTAGCGGAAGCACAGATACGCAGTATTTT
J: TRBJ2-3
size: .
V: TRBV6-5
D: TRBD2